This section outlines one T cell receptor beta chain sequence together with its context. Its antigen is currently unknown. The sample comes from a study of T-cell memory formation after mild COVID-19. TCRdb reanalysed the 5' RACE reads using MiXCR and keeps one entry per CDR3 protein. Among 170,000 or so distinct CDR3 sequences listed, about a third were seen once. CDR3 size: 13 residues. V was cut by 8 bases and J by 2 bases, with 12 bases left in between. Per the germline V gene, CDR1 is SNHLY and CDR2 is FYNNEI. Study-wide results and caveats: A balance of CD4 and CD8 characterized clones contracting day 15 to 85, whereas later expanders leaned CD4+.

Sequencing used PBMCs or a T cell subset sorted from them (not recorded which). This TCR derives from an adult woman who had mild COVID-19 (a few samples of this study predate the infection). Cell type and time point are not known. The chain recombines TRBV2 with TRBJ1-1, with D uncertain. This CDR3 reads CASGPILNTEAFF. In nucleotides, the CDR3 is TGTGCCAGCGGCCCGATCCTCAACACTGAAGCTTTCTTT.